This T cell receptor (beta chain) stems from a study of blood T cell repertoires in COVID-19. In the study overall: The analysed material was cDNA or gDNA that came from T cells, B-cell-depleted T cells, or PBMCs.

Method: immunoSEQ multiplex PCR; TCRdb's copy keeps in-frame clones and lacks some. The data contain 130,000 to 150,000 clones, about nine tenths of them singletons. J gave up 4 bases and V 4 bases, and 6 bases lay outside the gene matches. There are 15 residues in the CDR3. CDR1 is MNHEY, CDR2 SVGAGI, per germline. The sample consisted of peripheral blood. The TCR sequence derives from a man older than 75 with acute or convalescent COVID-19. The chain joins TRBV6-5 to TRBJ1-4, with TRBD1 matching over 7 bases. In DNA, the CDR3 is TGTGCCAGCAGTTCCGGGACAGCCAATAATGAAAAACTGTTTTTT. It is translated as CASSSGTANNEKLFF.